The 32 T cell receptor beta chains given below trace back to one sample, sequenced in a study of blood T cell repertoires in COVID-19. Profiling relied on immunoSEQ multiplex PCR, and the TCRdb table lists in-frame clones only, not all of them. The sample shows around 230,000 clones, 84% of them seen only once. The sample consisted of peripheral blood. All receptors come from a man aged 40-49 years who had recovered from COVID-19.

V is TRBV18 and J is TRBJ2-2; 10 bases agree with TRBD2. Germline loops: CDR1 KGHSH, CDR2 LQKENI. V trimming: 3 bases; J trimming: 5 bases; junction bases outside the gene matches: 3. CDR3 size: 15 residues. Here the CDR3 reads CASSPLAGATGELFF. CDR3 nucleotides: TGTGCCAGCTCACCTCTAGCGGGGGCGACCGGGGAGCTGTTTTTT.

Here the CDR3 reads CSVHGTGAAKNIQYF. CDR3 nucleotides: TGCAGCGTCCACGGGACAGGGGCGGCCAAAAACATTCAGTACTTC. The V call is TRBV29-1, the J call TRBJ2-4; 10 bases fit TRBD1. This CDR3 has 15 residues. Germline V gene data show CDR1 as SQVTM and CDR2 as ANQGSEA. The trim removed 6 bases at V and 1 base at J, leaving 6 bases unmatched. The full variable domain, completed using reference TRBV29-1 and TRBJ2-4, is SAVISQKPSRDICQRGTSLTIQCQVDSQVTMMFWYRQQPGQSLTLIATANQGSEATYESGFVIDKFPISRPNLTFSTLTVSNMSPEDSSIYLCSVHGTGAAKNIQYFGAGTRLSVL.

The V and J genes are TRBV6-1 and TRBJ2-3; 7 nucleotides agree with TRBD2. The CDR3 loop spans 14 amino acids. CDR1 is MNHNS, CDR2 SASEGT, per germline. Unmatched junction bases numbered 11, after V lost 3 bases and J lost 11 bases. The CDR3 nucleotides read TGTGCCAGCAGTGAGGGGATCTCCGGGACTAAGCAGTATTTT. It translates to CASSEGISGTKQYF.

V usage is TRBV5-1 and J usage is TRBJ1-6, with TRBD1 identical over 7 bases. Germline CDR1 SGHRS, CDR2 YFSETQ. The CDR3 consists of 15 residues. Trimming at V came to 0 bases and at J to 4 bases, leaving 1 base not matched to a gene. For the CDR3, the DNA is TGCGCCAGCAGCTTGGGACAGGGATATAATTCACCCCTCCACTTT. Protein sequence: CASSLGQGYNSPLHF.

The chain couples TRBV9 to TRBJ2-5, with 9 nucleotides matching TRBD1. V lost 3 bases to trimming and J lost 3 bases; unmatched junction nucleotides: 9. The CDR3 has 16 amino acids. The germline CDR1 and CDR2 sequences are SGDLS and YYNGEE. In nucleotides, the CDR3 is TGTGCCAGCAGCGCAAGACAGGGGGGATCCGAAGAGACCCAGTACTTC. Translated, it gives CASSARQGGSEETQYF.

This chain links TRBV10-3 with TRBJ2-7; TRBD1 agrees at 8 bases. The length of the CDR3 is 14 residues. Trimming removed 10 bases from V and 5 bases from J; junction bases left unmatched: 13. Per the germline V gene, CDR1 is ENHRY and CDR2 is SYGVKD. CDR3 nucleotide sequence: TGTGCCACAAACAGGGGGGCGGGGTCGCACGAGCAGTACTTC. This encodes CATNRGAGSHEQYF.

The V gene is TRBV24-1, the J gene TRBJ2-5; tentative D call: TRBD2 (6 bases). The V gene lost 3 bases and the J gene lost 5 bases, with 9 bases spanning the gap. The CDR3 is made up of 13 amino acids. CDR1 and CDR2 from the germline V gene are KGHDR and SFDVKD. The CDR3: CATSDGAGETQYF. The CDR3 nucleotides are TGTGCCACCAGTGATGGGGCGGGGGAGACCCAGTACTTC.

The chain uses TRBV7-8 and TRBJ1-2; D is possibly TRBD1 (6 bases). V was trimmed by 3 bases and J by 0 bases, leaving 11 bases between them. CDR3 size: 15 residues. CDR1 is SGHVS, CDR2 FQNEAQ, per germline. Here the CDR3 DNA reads TGTGCCAGCAGCTTGCAGGGGACAACTAACTATGGCTACACCTTC. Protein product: CASSLQGTTNYGYTF. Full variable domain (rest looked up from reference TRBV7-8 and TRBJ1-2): GAGVSQSPRYKVAKRGQDVALRCDPISGHVSLFWYQQALGQGPEFLTYFQNEAQLDKSGLPSDRFFAERPEGSVSTLKIQRTQQEDSAVYLCASSLQGTTNYGYTFGSGTRLTVV.

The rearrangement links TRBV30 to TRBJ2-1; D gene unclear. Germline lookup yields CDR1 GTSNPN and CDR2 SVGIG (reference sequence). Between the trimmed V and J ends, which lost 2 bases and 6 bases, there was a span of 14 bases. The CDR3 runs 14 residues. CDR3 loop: CAWSRLPRLNEQFF. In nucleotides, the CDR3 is TGTGCCTGGAGTAGGCTGCCGAGACTCAATGAGCAGTTCTTC.

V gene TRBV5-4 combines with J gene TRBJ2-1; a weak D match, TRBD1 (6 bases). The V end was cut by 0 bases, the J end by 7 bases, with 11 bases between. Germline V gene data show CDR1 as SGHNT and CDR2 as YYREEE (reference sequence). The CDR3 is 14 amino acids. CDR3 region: CASSLDRAGNEQFF. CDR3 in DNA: TGTGCCAGCAGCTTGGACAGGGCTGGGAATGAGCAGTTCTTC. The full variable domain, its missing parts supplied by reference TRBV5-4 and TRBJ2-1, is ETGVTQSPTHLIKTRGQQVTLRCSSQSGHNTVSWYQQALGQGPQFIFQYYREEENGRGNFPPRFSGLQFPNYSSELNVNALELDDSALYLCASSLDRAGNEQFFGPGTRLTVL.

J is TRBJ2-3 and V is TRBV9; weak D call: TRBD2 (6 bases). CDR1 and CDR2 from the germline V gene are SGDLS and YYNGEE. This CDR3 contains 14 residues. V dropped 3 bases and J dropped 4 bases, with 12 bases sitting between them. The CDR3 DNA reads TGTGCCAGCAGCGCGTTGGAGGGCGCAGATACGCAGTATTTT. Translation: CASSALEGADTQYF.

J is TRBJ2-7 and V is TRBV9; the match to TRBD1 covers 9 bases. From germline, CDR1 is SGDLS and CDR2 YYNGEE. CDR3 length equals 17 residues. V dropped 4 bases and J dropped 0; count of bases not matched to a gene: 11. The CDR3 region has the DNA TGTGCCAGCAGCCCCCCCCGGGGGACAGGGACCTCCTACGAGCAGTACTTC. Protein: CASSPPRGTGTSYEQYF.

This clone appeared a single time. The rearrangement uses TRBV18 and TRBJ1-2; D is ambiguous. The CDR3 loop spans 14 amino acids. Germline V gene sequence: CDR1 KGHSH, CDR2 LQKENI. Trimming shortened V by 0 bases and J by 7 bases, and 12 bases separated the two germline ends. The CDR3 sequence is CASSPPLAYSGYTF. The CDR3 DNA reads TGTGCCAGCTCACCACCTTTAGCGTACTCTGGCTACACCTTC.

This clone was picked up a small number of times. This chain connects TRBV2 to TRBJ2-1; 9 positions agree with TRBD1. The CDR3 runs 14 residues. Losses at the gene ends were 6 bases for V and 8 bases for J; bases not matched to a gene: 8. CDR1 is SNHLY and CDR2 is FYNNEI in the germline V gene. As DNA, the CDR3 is TGTGCCAGCAGGCAACAGGGGGCGGTCGATGAGCAGTTCTTC. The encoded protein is CASRQQGAVDEQFF.

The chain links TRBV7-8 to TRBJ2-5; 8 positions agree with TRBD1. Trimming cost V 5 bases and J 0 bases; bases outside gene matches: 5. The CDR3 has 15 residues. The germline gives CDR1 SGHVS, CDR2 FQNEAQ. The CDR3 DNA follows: TGTGCCAGCAGCGTAGACAGGGGCTACCAAGAGACCCAGTACTTC. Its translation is CASSVDRGYQETQYF.

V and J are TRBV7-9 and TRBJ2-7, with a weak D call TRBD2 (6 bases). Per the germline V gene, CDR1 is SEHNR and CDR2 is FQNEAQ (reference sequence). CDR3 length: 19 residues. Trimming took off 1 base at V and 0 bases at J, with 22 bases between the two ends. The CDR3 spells CASSLGRGRAGPNSYEQYF. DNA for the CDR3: TGTGCCAGCAGCTTAGGAAGGGGACGAGCGGGTCCTAACTCCTACGAGCAGTACTTC.

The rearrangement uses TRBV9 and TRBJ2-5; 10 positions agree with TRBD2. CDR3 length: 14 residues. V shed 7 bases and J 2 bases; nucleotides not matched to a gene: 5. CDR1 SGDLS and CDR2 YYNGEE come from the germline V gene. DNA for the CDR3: TGTGCCAGCTCCTTGACTAGCGGGCAAGAGACCCAGTACTTC. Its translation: CASSLTSGQETQYF.

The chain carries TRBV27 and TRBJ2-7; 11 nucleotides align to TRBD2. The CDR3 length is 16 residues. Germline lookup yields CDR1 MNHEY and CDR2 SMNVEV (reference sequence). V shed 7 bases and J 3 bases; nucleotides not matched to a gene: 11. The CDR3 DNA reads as TGTGCCAGCACCTCCTTAACTAGCGGGGGACTCTACGAGCAGTACTTC. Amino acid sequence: CASTSLTSGGLYEQYF.

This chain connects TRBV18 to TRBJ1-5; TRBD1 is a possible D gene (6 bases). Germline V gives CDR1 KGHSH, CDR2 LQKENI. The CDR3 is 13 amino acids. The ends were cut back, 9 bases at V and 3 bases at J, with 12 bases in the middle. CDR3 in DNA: TGTGCCAGTCAACAGGGAGACAATCAGCCCCAGCATTTT. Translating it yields CASQQGDNQPQHF.

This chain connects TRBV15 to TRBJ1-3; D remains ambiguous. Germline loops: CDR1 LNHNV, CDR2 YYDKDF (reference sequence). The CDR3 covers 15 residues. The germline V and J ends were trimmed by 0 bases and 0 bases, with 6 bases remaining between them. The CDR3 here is CATSRDRGSGNTIYF. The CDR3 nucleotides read TGTGCCACCAGCAGAGACAGAGGCTCTGGAAACACCATATATTTT.

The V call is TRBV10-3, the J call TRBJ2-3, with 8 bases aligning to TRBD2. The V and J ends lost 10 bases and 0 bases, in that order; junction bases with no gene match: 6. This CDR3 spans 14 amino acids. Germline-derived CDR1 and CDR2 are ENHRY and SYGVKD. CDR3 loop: CATSAGASTDTQYF. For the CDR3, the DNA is TGTGCCACGTCAGCGGGGGCTAGCACAGATACGCAGTATTTT.

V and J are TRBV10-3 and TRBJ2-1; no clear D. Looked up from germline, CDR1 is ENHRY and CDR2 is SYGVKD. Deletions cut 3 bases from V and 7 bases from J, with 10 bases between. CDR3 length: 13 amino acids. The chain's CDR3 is CAISEERENEQFF. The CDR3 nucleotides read TGTGCCATCAGTGAAGAGCGAGAGAATGAGCAGTTCTTC.

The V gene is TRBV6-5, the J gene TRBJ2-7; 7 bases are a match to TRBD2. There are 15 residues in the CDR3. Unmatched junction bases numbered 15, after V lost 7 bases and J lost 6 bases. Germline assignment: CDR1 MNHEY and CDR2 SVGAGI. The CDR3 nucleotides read TGTGCCAGCACCAACGTGAACAACGGGAGGTCCGAGCAGTACTTC. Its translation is CASTNVNNGRSEQYF.

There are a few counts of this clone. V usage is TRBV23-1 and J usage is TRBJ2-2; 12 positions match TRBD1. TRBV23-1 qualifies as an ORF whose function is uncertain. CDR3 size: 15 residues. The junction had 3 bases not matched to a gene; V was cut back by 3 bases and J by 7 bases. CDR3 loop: CASSQGTGGFGELFF. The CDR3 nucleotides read TGCGCCAGCAGTCAGGGGACAGGGGGCTTCGGGGAGCTGTTTTTT.

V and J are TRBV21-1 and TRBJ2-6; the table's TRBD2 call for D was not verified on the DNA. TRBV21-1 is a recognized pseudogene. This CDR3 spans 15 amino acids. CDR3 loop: CASCSGDGGANVLTF. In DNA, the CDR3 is TGTGCCAGCTGTTCGGGGGATGGTGGGGCCAACGTCCTGACTTTC.

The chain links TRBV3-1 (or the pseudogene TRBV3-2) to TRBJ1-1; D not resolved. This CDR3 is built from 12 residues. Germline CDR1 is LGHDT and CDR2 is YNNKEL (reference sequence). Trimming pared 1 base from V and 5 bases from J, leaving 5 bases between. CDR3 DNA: TGTGCCAGCAGCCAAGCGGGGACTGAAGCTTTCTTT. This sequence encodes CASSQAGTEAFF.

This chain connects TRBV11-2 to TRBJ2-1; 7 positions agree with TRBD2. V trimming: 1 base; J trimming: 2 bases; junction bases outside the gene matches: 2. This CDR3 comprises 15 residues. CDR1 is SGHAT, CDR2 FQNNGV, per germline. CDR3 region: CASSLGGSTYNEQFF. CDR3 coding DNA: TGTGCCAGCAGCTTAGGCGGGAGCACCTACAATGAGCAGTTCTTC. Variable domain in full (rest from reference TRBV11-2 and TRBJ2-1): EAGVAQSPRYKIIEKRQSVAFWCNPISGHATLYWYQQILGQGPKLLIQFQNNGVVDDSQLPKDRFSAERLKGVDSTLKIQPAKLEDSAVYLCASSLGGSTYNEQFFGPGTRLTVL.

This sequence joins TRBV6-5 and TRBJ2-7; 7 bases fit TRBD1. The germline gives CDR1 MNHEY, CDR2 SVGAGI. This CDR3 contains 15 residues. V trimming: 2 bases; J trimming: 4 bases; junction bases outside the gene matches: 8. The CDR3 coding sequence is TGTGCCAGCAGTTACACGATCAGGGACAGTTACGAGCAGTACTTC. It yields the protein CASSYTIRDSYEQYF.

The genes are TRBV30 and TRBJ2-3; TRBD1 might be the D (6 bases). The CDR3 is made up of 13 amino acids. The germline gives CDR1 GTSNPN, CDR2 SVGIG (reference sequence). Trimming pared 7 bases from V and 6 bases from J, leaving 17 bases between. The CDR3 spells CASSGVSRDTQYF. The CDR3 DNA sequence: TGTGCCTCCTCAGGGGTTTCGAGGGATACGCAGTATTTT.

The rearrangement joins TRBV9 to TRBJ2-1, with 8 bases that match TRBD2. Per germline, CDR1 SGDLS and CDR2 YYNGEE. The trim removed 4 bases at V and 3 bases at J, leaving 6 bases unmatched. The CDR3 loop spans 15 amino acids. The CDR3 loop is CASSPRLANYNEQFF. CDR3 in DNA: TGTGCCAGCAGCCCACGACTAGCGAACTACAATGAGCAGTTCTTC. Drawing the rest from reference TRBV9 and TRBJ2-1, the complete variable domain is DSGVTQTPKHLITATGQRVTLRCSPRSGDLSVYWYQQSLDQGLQFLIQYYNGEERAKGNILERFSAQQFPDLHSELNLSSLELGDSALYFCASSPRLANYNEQFFGPGTRLTVL.

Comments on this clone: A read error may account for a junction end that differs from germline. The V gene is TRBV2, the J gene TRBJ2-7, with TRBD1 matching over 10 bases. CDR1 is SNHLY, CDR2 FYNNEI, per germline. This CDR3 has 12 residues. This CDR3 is CASTAFEGQGDF. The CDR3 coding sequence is TGTGCCAGCACCGCCTTTGAAGGACAGGGGGACTTC. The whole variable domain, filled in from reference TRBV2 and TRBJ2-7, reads EPEVTQTPSHQVTQMGQEVILRCVPISNHLYFYWYRQILGQKVEFLVSFYNNEISEKSEIFDDQFSVERPDGSNFTLKIRSTKLEDSAMYFCASTAFEGQGDFGPGTRLTVT.

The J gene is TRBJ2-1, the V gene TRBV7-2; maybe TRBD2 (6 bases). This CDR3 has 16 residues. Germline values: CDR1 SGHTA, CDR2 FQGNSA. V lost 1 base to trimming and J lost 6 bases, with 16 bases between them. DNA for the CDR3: TGTGCCAGCAGCTTAGTCGCTAGCGACAAGTTCAATGAGCAGTTCTTC. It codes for CASSLVASDKFNEQFF.